This is a list of T cell receptor beta chains from one sample in a study of blood T cell repertoires in COVID-19. The protocol was immunoSEQ multiplex PCR, while the TCRdb copy is restricted to in-frame clones and leaves out a portion. The table lists 250,000 to 350,000 clones, around 90% of them singletons. The material sequenced was PBMCs or T cells enriched from blood (not recorded which). These receptors came from a woman in her twenties or thirties who had recovered from COVID-19. CDR3s include the opening cysteine and the closing phenylalanine or tryptophan. Fields, in order: V gene, CDR3 length, D gene, J gene, clone size, CDR3 DNA, CDR3 protein. A D gene is named only where the DNA matches it firmly. Clone size, where shown, is once, few, many, or a class for clones that have expanded.

V gene: TRBV5-1
CDR3 length: 19
D gene: TRBD1
J gene: TRBJ1-1
clone size: -
CDR3 DNA: TGCGCCAGCAGCCTAAGACCCCAGCAGAGTCAGACAGGGGGCACTGAAGCTTTCTTT
CDR3 protein: CASSLRPQQSQTGGTEAFF

V gene: TRBV11-3
CDR3 length: 13
D gene: -
J gene: TRBJ1-1
clone size: -
CDR3 DNA: TGTGCCAGCAGCTACAGGCCACACACTGAAGCTTTCTTT
CDR3 protein: CASSYRPHTEAFF

V gene: TRBV4-1
CDR3 length: 14
D gene: -
J gene: TRBJ2-7
clone size: once
CDR3 DNA: TGCGCCAGCAGCCAAGTCGGGGAAGGTGGCGAGCAGTACTTC
CDR3 protein: CASSQVGEGGEQYF

V gene: TRBV6-2/TRBV6-3
CDR3 length: 15
D gene: -
J gene: TRBJ2-1
clone size: -
CDR3 DNA: TGTGCCAGCAGCCGAAACGGGGAGGCCTACAATGAGCAGTTCTTC
CDR3 protein: CASSRNGEAYNEQFF

V gene: TRBV2
CDR3 length: 14
D gene: -
J gene: TRBJ1-5
clone size: -
CDR3 DNA: TGTGCCAGCAGTGAGTCCAGTAGCAATCAGCCCCAGCATTTT
CDR3 protein: CASSESSSNQPQHF

V gene: TRBV7-2
CDR3 length: 15
D gene: TRBD1
J gene: TRBJ2-7
clone size: -
CDR3 DNA: TGTGCCAGCAGCGCGACAAGGACAGGGAAGCTCGAGCAGTACTTC
CDR3 protein: CASSATRTGKLEQYF

V gene: TRBV6-5
CDR3 length: 15
D gene: -
J gene: TRBJ1-2
clone size: few
CDR3 DNA: TGTGCCAGCAGTTACTCGAATCTGGGCTTAAGTGGCTACACCTTC
CDR3 protein: CASSYSNLGLSGYTF

V gene: TRBV28
CDR3 length: 16
D gene: -
J gene: TRBJ1-1
clone size: few
CDR3 DNA: TGTGCCAGCAGTTTACCGCTCAGACAGAGGTCCACTGAAGCTTTCTTT
CDR3 protein: CASSLPLRQRSTEAFF

V gene: TRBV18
CDR3 length: 18
D gene: -
J gene: TRBJ1-6
clone size: -
CDR3 DNA: TGTGCCAGCTCACCCGGAGCCGCGGGGGGTCGGGATAATTCACCCCTCCACTTT
CDR3 protein: CASSPGAAGGRDNSPLHF

V gene: TRBV18
CDR3 length: 15
D gene: -
J gene: TRBJ2-5
clone size: few
CDR3 DNA: TGTGCCAGCTCACCTGGCATAACAGGCCAAGAGACCCAGTACTTC
CDR3 protein: CASSPGITGQETQYF

V gene: TRBV7-3
CDR3 length: 16
D gene: TRBD1
J gene: TRBJ2-2
clone size: -
CDR3 DNA: TGTGCCAGCAGCTTGAACAGGGGGACCTACACCGGGGAGCTGTTTTTT
CDR3 protein: CASSLNRGTYTGELFF

V gene: TRBV5-1
CDR3 length: 14
D gene: -
J gene: TRBJ2-5
clone size: -
CDR3 DNA: TGCGCCAGCAGCTCCGGGACAATAAAAGAGACCCAGTACTTC
CDR3 protein: CASSSGTIKETQYF

V gene: TRBV5-4
CDR3 length: 12
D gene: TRBD1
J gene: TRBJ2-1
clone size: -
CDR3 DNA: TGTGCCAGCAGCCCGACAGGGAATGAGCAGTTCTTC
CDR3 protein: CASSPTGNEQFF

V gene: TRBV28
CDR3 length: 14
D gene: -
J gene: TRBJ1-1
clone size: -
CDR3 DNA: TGTGCCAGCAGATCCCGGGTGGGGAACACTGAAGCTTTCTTT
CDR3 protein: CASRSRVGNTEAFF

V gene: TRBV27
CDR3 length: 14
D gene: -
J gene: TRBJ2-3
clone size: -
CDR3 DNA: TGTGCCAGCAGTTTAGAACTAGACACAGATACGCAGTATTTT
CDR3 protein: CASSLELDTDTQYF

V gene: TRBV7-2
CDR3 length: 18
D gene: TRBD1
J gene: TRBJ1-2
clone size: -
CDR3 DNA: TGTGCCAGCAGCTTACCTGCTACTTCCGGGACAGGGAGCTATGGCTACACCTTC
CDR3 protein: CASSLPATSGTGSYGYTF

V gene: TRBV6-5
CDR3 length: 14
D gene: TRBD2
J gene: TRBJ2-7
clone size: -
CDR3 DNA: TGTGCCAGCAGTTTTAGCGGGAGGGCCTACGAGCAGTACTTC
CDR3 protein: CASSFSGRAYEQYF

V gene: TRBV19
CDR3 length: 12
D gene: TRBD1
J gene: TRBJ2-5
clone size: -
CDR3 DNA: TGTGCCAGTCCGGGACAGCAAGAGACCCAGTACTTC
CDR3 protein: CASPGQQETQYF

V gene: TRBV9
CDR3 length: 17
D gene: -
J gene: TRBJ2-5
clone size: -
CDR3 DNA: TGTGCCAGCAGCGTAAGTGGGGCTTCATGGTACCAAGAGACCCAGTACTTC
CDR3 protein: CASSVSGASWYQETQYF

V gene: TRBV29-1
CDR3 length: 11
D gene: -
J gene: TRBJ1-1
clone size: -
CDR3 DNA: TGCAGCGTTCGGGGGAACACTGAAGCTTTCTTT
CDR3 protein: CSVRGNTEAFF

V gene: TRBV5-1
CDR3 length: 17
D gene: -
J gene: TRBJ1-2
clone size: -
CDR3 DNA: TGCGCCAGCAGCCCGTTCTCGGTGTCAGGCCAGCACCGGCGTGACACCTTC
CDR3 protein: CASSPFSVSGQHRRDTF

V gene: TRBV3-1/TRBV3-2
CDR3 length: 16
D gene: TRBD2
J gene: TRBJ2-4
clone size: -
CDR3 DNA: TGTGCCAGCAGCCTTAGCGGGAGAAATGCCAAAAACATTCAGTACTTC
CDR3 protein: CASSLSGRNAKNIQYF

V gene: TRBV28
CDR3 length: 16
D gene: -
J gene: TRBJ2-5
clone size: -
CDR3 DNA: TGTGCCAGCAGTTTACTGATCGGAGGGTTTAAGGAGACCCAGTACTTC
CDR3 protein: CASSLLIGGFKETQYF

V gene: TRBV4-3
CDR3 length: 18
D gene: TRBD1
J gene: TRBJ1-3
clone size: -
CDR3 DNA: TGCGCCAGCAGCCAAGATGGGGTCGACAGGGGGCCTGGAAACACCATATATTTT
CDR3 protein: CASSQDGVDRGPGNTIYF

V gene: TRBV9
CDR3 length: 15
D gene: TRBD1
J gene: TRBJ2-7
clone size: -
CDR3 DNA: TGTGCCAGCAGCGTAGAAGACAGGGTCGAGTACGAGCAGTACTTC
CDR3 protein: CASSVEDRVEYEQYF

V gene: TRBV19
CDR3 length: 14
D gene: -
J gene: TRBJ1-5
clone size: -
CDR3 DNA: TGTGCCAGTAGTACATACAGGGAAAATCAGCCCCAGCATTTT
CDR3 protein: CASSTYRENQPQHF

V gene: TRBV27
CDR3 length: 13
D gene: -
J gene: TRBJ1-4
clone size: -
CDR3 DNA: TGTGCCAGCAGTCAAAAACTTAATGAAAAACTGTTTTTT
CDR3 protein: CASSQKLNEKLFF

V gene: TRBV28
CDR3 length: 12
D gene: -
J gene: TRBJ1-2
clone size: -
CDR3 DNA: TGTGCCAGCACGAGGACAAGTGATGGCTACACCTTC
CDR3 protein: CASTRTSDGYTF

V gene: TRBV7-2
CDR3 length: 15
D gene: TRBD1
J gene: TRBJ1-2
clone size: few
CDR3 DNA: TGTGCCAGCAGCCTACGGGACAGATCTAACTATGGCTACACCTTC
CDR3 protein: CASSLRDRSNYGYTF

V gene: TRBV27
CDR3 length: 16
D gene: TRBD2
J gene: TRBJ2-7
clone size: -
CDR3 DNA: TGTGCCAGCAGTTTATGGGCTAGCGGGGGGGCCTACGAGCAGTACTTC
CDR3 protein: CASSLWASGGAYEQYF

V gene: TRBV27
CDR3 length: 13
D gene: TRBD1
J gene: TRBJ2-7
clone size: -
CDR3 DNA: TGTGCCAGCAGTTTCGGCAGGGGGAGCGAGCAGTACTTC
CDR3 protein: CASSFGRGSEQYF

V gene: TRBV5-4
CDR3 length: 12
D gene: -
J gene: TRBJ1-1
clone size: -
CDR3 DNA: TGTGCCAGCAGCGGCCGGGGGACTGAAGCTTTCTTT
CDR3 protein: CASSGRGTEAFF

V gene: TRBV27
CDR3 length: 16
D gene: TRBD1
J gene: TRBJ2-3
clone size: -
CDR3 DNA: TGTGCCAGCAGTCGGTCCCCGCAGGGGGCCTCAGATACGCAGTATTTT
CDR3 protein: CASSRSPQGASDTQYF

V gene: TRBV9
CDR3 length: 16
D gene: -
J gene: TRBJ2-3
clone size: -
CDR3 DNA: TGTGCCAGCAGCGCTCTCCAAGGAGGGGGCGCAGATACGCAGTATTTT
CDR3 protein: CASSALQGGGADTQYF

V gene: TRBV6-5
CDR3 length: 14
D gene: -
J gene: TRBJ2-5
clone size: -
CDR3 DNA: TGTGCCAGCAGTTACCCTACAGGGTATGGGACCCAGTACTTC
CDR3 protein: CASSYPTGYGTQYF

V gene: TRBV27
CDR3 length: 20
D gene: TRBD2
J gene: TRBJ2-7
clone size: -
CDR3 DNA: TGTGCCAGCAGGGGACAGGTACCCACCGCTAGCGGGAGAAGACCCTACGAGCAGTACTTC
CDR3 protein: CASRGQVPTASGRRPYEQYF

V gene: TRBV27
CDR3 length: 13
D gene: -
J gene: TRBJ1-1
clone size: -
CDR3 DNA: TGTGCCAGCAGAAATAGGTACAGGGAAAAAGCTTTCTTT
CDR3 protein: CASRNRYREKAFF

V gene: TRBV4-3
CDR3 length: 17
D gene: -
J gene: TRBJ2-3
clone size: -
CDR3 DNA: TGCGCCAGCAGCCTTGGTGGGGGGGCAGTTAAAACAGATACGCAGTATTTT
CDR3 protein: CASSLGGGAVKTDTQYF

V gene: TRBV7-3
CDR3 length: 15
D gene: TRBD1
J gene: TRBJ2-3
clone size: -
CDR3 DNA: TGTGCCAGCAGCTGGGGACAGACGCTCACAGATACGCAGTATTTT
CDR3 protein: CASSWGQTLTDTQYF

V gene: TRBV2
CDR3 length: 16
D gene: TRBD1
J gene: TRBJ2-6
clone size: -
CDR3 DNA: TGTGCCACCTACAGGGGGCAGAACTCTGGGGCCAACGTCCTGACTTTC
CDR3 protein: CATYRGQNSGANVLTF

V gene: TRBV5-5
CDR3 length: 12
D gene: -
J gene: TRBJ1-1
clone size: -
CDR3 DNA: TGTGCCAGCAGCTTGACGGGGACTGAAGCTTTCTTT
CDR3 protein: CASSLTGTEAFF

V gene: TRBV2
CDR3 length: 16
D gene: TRBD2
J gene: TRBJ2-4
clone size: -
CDR3 DNA: TGTGCCACCGGGACTAGCGGGGGAGTAGCCAAAAACATTCAGTACTTC
CDR3 protein: CATGTSGGVAKNIQYF

V gene: TRBV11-3
CDR3 length: 12
D gene: -
J gene: TRBJ2-2
clone size: -
CDR3 DNA: TGTGCCAGCAGCCCCCGAGGGGGGGAGCTGTTTTTT
CDR3 protein: CASSPRGGELFF

V gene: TRBV7-9
CDR3 length: 14
D gene: TRBD1
J gene: TRBJ1-1
clone size: -
CDR3 DNA: TGTGCCAGCAGCTTATCGGACAGGGCTGCTGAAGCTTTCTTT
CDR3 protein: CASSLSDRAAEAFF

V gene: TRBV2
CDR3 length: 14
D gene: TRBD1
J gene: TRBJ1-1
clone size: few
CDR3 DNA: TGTGCCAGCAGTGAATGGGACAGTAACACTGAAGCTTTCTTT
CDR3 protein: CASSEWDSNTEAFF

V gene: TRBV28
CDR3 length: 14
D gene: -
J gene: TRBJ1-2
clone size: -
CDR3 DNA: TGTGCCAGCAGTTCTGCGGGGGGGCTCTATGGCTACACCTTC
CDR3 protein: CASSSAGGLYGYTF

V gene: TRBV7-9
CDR3 length: 13
D gene: -
J gene: TRBJ2-2
clone size: few
CDR3 DNA: TGTGCCAGCAGCTTCACTACCATCGGGGAGCTGTTTTTT
CDR3 protein: CASSFTTIGELFF

V gene: TRBV28
CDR3 length: 15
D gene: TRBD1
J gene: TRBJ1-4
clone size: -
CDR3 DNA: TGTGCCAGCAGTGGCTCAGGGGGGTCCAATGAAAAACTGTTTTTT
CDR3 protein: CASSGSGGSNEKLFF

V gene: TRBV2
CDR3 length: 14
D gene: TRBD1
J gene: TRBJ2-1
clone size: -
CDR3 DNA: TGTGCCAGCAGGGCCGGGACAGGGGGCGTTGAGCAGTTCTTC
CDR3 protein: CASRAGTGGVEQFF

V gene: TRBV28
CDR3 length: 14
D gene: -
J gene: TRBJ2-2
clone size: -
CDR3 DNA: TGTGCCAGCAGTTTCAGGGGTGGAGGCGGGGAGCTGTTTTTT
CDR3 protein: CASSFRGGGGELFF

V gene: TRBV5-1
CDR3 length: 12
D gene: TRBD2
J gene: TRBJ2-3
clone size: once
CDR3 DNA: TGCGCCAGCAGCTTGGCCGGGGGGTTGGGGTATTTT
CDR3 protein: CASSLAGGLGYF

V gene: TRBV28
CDR3 length: 14
D gene: -
J gene: TRBJ2-3
clone size: -
CDR3 DNA: TGTGCCAGCAGCCGGGACACAACCACAGATACGCAGTATTTT
CDR3 protein: CASSRDTTTDTQYF

V gene: TRBV7-2
CDR3 length: 12
D gene: -
J gene: TRBJ2-5
clone size: -
CDR3 DNA: TGTGCCAGCAGCTATAGCCAAGAGACCCAGTACTTC
CDR3 protein: CASSYSQETQYF

V gene: TRBV5-8
CDR3 length: 16
D gene: -
J gene: TRBJ1-1
clone size: -
CDR3 DNA: TGTGCCAGCAGCTTGGCTCCCTGGTGGGCTGATTCTGAAGCTTTCTTT
CDR3 protein: CASSLAPWWADSEAFF

V gene: TRBV3-1/TRBV3-2
CDR3 length: 14
D gene: TRBD1
J gene: TRBJ1-1
clone size: once
CDR3 DNA: TGTGCCAGCAGCCAAGGGGACAGCTACACTGAAGCTTTCTTT
CDR3 protein: CASSQGDSYTEAFF

V gene: TRBV3-1/TRBV3-2
CDR3 length: 21
D gene: TRBD2
J gene: TRBJ2-7
clone size: -
CDR3 DNA: TGTGCCAGCAGCCAAGATCCACGTTGGGTAGCGGGAGGTGCGTCCTGGGGCGTGCAGTACTTC
CDR3 protein: CASSQDPRWVAGGASWGVQYF

V gene: TRBV24-1
CDR3 length: 19
D gene: -
J gene: TRBJ2-2
clone size: -
CDR3 DNA: TGTGCCACCAGTGATTTAAGGCCGAACAGGAGGGAAGGCGCCGGGGAGCTGTTTTTT
CDR3 protein: CATSDLRPNRREGAGELFF

V gene: TRBV6-6
CDR3 length: 17
D gene: -
J gene: TRBJ2-7
clone size: -
CDR3 DNA: TGTGCCAGCAGTCTCCGCTCTTCTTTCTTGAGCTCCTACGAGCAGTACTTC
CDR3 protein: CASSLRSSFLSSYEQYF